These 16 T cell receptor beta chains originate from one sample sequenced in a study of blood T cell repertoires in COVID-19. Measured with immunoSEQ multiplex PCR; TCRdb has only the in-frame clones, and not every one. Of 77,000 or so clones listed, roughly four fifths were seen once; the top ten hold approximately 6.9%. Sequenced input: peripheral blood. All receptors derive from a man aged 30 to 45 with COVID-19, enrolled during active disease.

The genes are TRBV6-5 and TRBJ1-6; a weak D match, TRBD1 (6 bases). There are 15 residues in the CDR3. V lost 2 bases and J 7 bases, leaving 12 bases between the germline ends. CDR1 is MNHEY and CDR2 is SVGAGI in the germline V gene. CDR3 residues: CASSYGGARNSPLHF. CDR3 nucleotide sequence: TGTGCCAGCAGTTACGGGGGGGCGCGAAATTCACCCCTCCACTTT.

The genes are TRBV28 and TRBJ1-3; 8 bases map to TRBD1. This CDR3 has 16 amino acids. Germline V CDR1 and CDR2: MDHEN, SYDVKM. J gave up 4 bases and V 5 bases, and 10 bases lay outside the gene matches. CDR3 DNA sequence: TGTGCCAGCAGTAATTCCAGGGGGCGGGCGGGAAACACCATATATTTT. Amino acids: CASSNSRGRAGNTIYF.

The CDR3 DNA reads TGTGCCATAGGACAGGACGACACAGATACGCAGTATTTT. This sequence encodes CAIGQDDTDTQYF. This chain connects TRBV10-3 to TRBJ2-3, with 7 nucleotides matching TRBD1. The CDR3 covers 13 residues. Trimming cost V 9 bases and J 2 bases; bases outside gene matches: 5. From germline, CDR1 is ENHRY and CDR2 SYGVKD.

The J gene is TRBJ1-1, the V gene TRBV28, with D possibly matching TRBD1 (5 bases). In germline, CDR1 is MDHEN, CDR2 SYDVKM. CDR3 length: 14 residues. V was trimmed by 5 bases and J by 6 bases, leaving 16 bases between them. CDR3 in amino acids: CASSPHRIGAEAFF. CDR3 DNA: TGTGCCAGCAGTCCGCACAGGATAGGGGCTGAAGCTTTCTTT.

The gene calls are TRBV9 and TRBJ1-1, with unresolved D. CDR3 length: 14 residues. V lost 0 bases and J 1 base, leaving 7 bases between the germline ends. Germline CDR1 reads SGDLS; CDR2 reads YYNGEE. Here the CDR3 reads CASSVDGRNTEAFF. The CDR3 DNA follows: TGTGCCAGCAGCGTAGACGGGAGGAACACTGAAGCTTTCTTT.

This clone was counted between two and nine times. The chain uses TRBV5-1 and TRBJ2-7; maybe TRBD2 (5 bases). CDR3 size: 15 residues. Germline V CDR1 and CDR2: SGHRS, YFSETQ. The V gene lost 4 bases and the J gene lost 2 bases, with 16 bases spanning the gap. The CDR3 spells CASSLLGGLTYEQYF. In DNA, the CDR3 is TGCGCCAGCAGCCTTCTCGGCGGGCTCACCTACGAGCAGTACTTC.

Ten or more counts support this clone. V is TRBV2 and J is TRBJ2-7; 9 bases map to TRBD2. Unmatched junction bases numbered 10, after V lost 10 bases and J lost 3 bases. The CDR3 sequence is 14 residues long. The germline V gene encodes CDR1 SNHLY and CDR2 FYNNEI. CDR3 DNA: TGTGCCACAAAGACCGGGACTAGCAGCTACGAGCAGTACTTC. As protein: CATKTGTSSYEQYF.

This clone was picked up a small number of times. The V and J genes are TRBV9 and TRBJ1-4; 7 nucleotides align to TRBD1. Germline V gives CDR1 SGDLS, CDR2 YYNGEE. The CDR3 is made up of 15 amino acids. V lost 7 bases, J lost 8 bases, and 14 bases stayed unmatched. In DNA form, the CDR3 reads TGTGCCAGCTCTCTGAGGGGGACAGAACAAGAAAAACTGTTTTTT. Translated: CASSLRGTEQEKLFF.

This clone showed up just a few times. The CDR3 nucleotides are TGTGCCAACCCAGGGACTAGCTCCTACGAGCAGTACTTC. It encodes CANPGTSSYEQYF. The V and J genes are TRBV5-8 and TRBJ2-7; 8 positions match TRBD2. V was clipped by 9 bases and J by 0 bases; unmatched bases: 5. CDR3 size: 13 residues. Germline loops: CDR1 SGHTS, CDR2 YDEGEE. Combining the CDR3 with reference TRBV5-8 and TRBJ2-7 gives the whole variable domain EAGVTQSPTHLIKTRGQQATLRCSPISGHTSVYWYQQALGLGLQFLLWYDEGEERNRGNFPPRFSGRQFPNYSSELNVNALELEDSALYLCANPGTSSYEQYFGPGTRLTVT.

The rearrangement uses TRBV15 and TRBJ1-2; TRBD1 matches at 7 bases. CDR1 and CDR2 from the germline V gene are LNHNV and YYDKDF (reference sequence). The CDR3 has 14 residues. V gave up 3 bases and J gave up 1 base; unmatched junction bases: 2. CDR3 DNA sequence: TGTGCCACCAGCAGGCAGGGGGATAACTATGGCTACACCTTC. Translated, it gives CATSRQGDNYGYTF.

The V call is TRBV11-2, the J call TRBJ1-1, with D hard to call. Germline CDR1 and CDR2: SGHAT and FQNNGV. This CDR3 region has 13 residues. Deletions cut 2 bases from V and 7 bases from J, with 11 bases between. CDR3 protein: CASSLLPQDEAFF. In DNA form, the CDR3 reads TGTGCCAGCAGCTTACTGCCCCAGGATGAAGCTTTCTTT.

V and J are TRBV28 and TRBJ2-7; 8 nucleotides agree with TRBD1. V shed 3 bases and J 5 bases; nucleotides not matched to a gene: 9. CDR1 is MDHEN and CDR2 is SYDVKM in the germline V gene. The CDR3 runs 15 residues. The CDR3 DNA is TGTGCCAGCAGTTTGACAGGGGACCGTGTCGACGAGCAGTACTTC. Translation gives CASSLTGDRVDEQYF.

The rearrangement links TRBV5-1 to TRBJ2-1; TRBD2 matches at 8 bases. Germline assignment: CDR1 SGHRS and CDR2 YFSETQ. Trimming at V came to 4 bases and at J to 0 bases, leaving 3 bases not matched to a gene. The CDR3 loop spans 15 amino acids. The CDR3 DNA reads TGCGCCAGCAGCCCGGGGACTAGCTCCTACAATGAGCAGTTCTTC. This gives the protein CASSPGTSSYNEQFF.

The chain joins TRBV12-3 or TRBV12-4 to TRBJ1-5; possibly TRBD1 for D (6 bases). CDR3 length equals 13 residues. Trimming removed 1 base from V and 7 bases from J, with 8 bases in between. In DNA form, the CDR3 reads TGTGCCAGCAGTTTAGAGGGGGAGCAGCCCCAGCATTTT. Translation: CASSLEGEQPQHF.

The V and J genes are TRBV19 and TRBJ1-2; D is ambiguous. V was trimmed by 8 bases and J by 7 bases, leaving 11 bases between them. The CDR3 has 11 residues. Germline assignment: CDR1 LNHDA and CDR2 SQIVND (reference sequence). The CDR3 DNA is TGTGCCAGTGAGAGGAATGGTGGCTACACCTTC. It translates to CASERNGGYTF.

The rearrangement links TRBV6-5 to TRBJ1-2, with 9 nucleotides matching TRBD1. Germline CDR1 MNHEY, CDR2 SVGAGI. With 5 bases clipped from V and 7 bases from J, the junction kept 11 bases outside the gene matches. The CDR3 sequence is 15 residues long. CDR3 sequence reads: CASSTGGAGLLGYTF. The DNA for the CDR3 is TGTGCCAGCAGTACAGGGGGCGCGGGACTCCTTGGCTACACCTTC.